This TCR beta chain was recorded in a study of Graves' ophthalmopathy and Graves' hyperthyroidism. The authors amplified TCR beta CDR3 regions, and they did so from RNA transcripts for repertoire sequencing. In the first round, RT-PCR was carried out with HTBI primers, and a multiplex PCR formed the second round. TCRdb redid the calling of the multiplex PCR reads with MiXCR, one entry per CDR3 protein. The table shows over 650,000 distinct CDR3 sequences, with 35% to 50% occurring only once. Study-wide points: Between ophthalmopathy and stable hyperthyroidism, a 13-signature model drew a separation with 87.88% sensitivity and about 80% specificity.

Germline CDR1 reads DFQATT; CDR2 reads SNEGSKA (reference sequence). This CDR3 contains 12 residues. This clonotype was observed a handful of times. Its antigen remains unidentified. V is TRBV20-1 and J is TRBJ1-5; tentative D call: TRBD1 (5 bases). Input material: peripheral blood. The clonotype comes from an adult man with Graves' ophthalmopathy. CDR3 sequence: CSAGGHNQPQHF. CDR3 sequence (DNA): TGCAGCGCGGGCGGACACAATCAGCCCCAGCATTTT.